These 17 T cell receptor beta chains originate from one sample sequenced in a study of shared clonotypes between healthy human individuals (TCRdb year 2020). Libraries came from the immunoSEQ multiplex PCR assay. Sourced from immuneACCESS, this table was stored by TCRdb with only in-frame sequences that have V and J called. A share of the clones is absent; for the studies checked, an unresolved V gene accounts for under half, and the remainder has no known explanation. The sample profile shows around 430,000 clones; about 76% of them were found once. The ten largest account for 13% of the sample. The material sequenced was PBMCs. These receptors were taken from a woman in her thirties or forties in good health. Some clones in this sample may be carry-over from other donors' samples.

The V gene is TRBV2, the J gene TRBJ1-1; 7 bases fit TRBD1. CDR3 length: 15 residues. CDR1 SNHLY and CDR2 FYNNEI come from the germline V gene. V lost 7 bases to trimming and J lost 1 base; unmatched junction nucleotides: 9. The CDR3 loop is CASTSLGQTNTEAFF. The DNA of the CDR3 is TGTGCCAGCACCTCTTTGGGACAGACGAACACTGAAGCTTTCTTT.

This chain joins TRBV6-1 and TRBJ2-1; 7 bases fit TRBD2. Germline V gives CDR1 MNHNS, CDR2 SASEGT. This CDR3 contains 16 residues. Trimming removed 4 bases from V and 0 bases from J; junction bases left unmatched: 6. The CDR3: CASSGLAAYSYNEQFF. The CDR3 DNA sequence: TGTGCCAGCAGTGGGCTAGCGGCTTACTCCTACAATGAGCAGTTCTTC.

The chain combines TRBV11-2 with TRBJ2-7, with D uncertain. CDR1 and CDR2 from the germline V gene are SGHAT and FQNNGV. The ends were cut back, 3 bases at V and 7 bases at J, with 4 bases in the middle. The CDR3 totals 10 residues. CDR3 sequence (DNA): TGTGCCAGCAGCTTGGTGGAGCAGTACTTC. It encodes CASSLVEQYF.

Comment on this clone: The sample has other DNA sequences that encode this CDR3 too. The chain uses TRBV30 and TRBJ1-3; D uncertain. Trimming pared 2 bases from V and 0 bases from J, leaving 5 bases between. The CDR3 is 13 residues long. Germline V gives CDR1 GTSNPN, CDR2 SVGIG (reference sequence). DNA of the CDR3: TGTGCCTGGAGTCTCAGCTCTGGAAACACCATATATTTT. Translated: CAWSLSSGNTIYF.

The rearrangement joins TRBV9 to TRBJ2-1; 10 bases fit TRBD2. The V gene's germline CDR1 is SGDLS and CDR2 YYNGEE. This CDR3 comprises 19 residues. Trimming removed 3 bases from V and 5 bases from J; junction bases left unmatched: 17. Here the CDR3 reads CASSADPRRTSGFHNEQFF. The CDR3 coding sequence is TGTGCCAGCAGCGCAGACCCCCGACGGACTAGCGGATTCCACAATGAGCAGTTCTTC.

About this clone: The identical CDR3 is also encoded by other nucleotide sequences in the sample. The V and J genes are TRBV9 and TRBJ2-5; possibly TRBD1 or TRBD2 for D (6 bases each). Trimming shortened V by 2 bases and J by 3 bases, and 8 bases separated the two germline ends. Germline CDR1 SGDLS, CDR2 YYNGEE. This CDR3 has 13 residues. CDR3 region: CASSVRGEETQYF. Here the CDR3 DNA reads TGTGCCAGCAGCGTTAGGGGGGAAGAGACCCAGTACTTC.

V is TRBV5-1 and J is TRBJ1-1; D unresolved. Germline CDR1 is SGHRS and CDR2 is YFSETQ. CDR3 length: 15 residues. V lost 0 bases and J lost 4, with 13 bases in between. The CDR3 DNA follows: TGCGCCAGCAGCTTGGTCACCCCGGATACCACTGAAGCTTTCTTT. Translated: CASSLVTPDTTEAFF.

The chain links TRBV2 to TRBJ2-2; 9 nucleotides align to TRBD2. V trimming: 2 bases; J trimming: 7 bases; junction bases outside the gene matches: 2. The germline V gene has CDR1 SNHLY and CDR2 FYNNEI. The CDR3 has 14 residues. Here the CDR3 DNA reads TGTGCCAGCAGTGAACAGCGGGAGGTCGGGGAGCTGTTTTTT. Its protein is CASSEQREVGELFF.

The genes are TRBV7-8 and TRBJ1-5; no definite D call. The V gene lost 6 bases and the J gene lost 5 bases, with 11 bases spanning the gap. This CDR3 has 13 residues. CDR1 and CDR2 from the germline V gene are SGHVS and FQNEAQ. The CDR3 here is CASSSDPYQPQHF. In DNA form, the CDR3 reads TGTGCCAGCAGTTCAGACCCCTATCAGCCCCAGCATTTT.

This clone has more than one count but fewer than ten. The CDR3 region is CATSSAVGPDTQYF. CDR3 sequence (DNA): TGTGCCACCAGCAGTGCGGTGGGGCCAGATACGCAGTATTTT. This rearrangement joins TRBV15 to TRBJ2-3; D perhaps matches TRBD1 (5 bases). CDR1 and CDR2 from the germline V gene are LNHNV and YYDKDF (reference sequence). The CDR3 contains 14 residues. V was shortened by 3 bases and J by 4 bases, with 11 bases between the two germline ends.

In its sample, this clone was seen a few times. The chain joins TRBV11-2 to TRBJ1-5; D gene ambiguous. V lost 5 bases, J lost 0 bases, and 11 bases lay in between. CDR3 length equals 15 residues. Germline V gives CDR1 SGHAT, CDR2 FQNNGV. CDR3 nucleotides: TGTGCCAGCAGCCCGAGACTGGATAGCAATCAGCCCCAGCATTTT. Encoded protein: CASSPRLDSNQPQHF. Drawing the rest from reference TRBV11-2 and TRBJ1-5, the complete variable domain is EAGVAQSPRYKIIEKRQSVAFWCNPISGHATLYWYQQILGQGPKLLIQFQNNGVVDDSQLPKDRFSAERLKGVDSTLKIQPAKLEDSAVYLCASSPRLDSNQPQHFGDGTRLSIL.

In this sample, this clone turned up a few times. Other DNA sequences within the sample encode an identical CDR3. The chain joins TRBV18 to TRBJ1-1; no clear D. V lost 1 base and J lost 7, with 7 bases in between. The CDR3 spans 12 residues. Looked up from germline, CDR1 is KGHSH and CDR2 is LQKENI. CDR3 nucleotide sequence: TGTGCCAGCTCACCACGGAGAGGTGAAGCTTTCTTT. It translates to CASSPRRGEAFF.

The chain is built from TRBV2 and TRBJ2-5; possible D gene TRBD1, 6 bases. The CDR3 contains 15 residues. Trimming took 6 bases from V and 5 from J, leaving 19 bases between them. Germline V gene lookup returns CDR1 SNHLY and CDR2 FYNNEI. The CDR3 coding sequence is TGTGCCAGCAGAACCGGACAGACTGCGGCCGAGACCCAGTACTTC. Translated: CASRTGQTAAETQYF.

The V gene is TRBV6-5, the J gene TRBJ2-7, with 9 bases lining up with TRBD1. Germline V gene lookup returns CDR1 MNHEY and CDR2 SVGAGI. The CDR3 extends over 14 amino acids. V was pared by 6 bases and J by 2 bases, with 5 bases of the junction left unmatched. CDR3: CASRRQGGTYEQYF. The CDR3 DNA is TGTGCCAGCAGAAGACAGGGGGGGACCTACGAGCAGTACTTC.

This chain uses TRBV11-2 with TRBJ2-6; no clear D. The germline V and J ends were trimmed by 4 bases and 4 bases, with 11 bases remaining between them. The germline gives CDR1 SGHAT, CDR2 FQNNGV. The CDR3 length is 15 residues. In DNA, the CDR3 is TGTGCCAGCAGCTCGCTACGGGCCGGGGCCAACGTCCTGACTTTC. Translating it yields CASSSLRAGANVLTF.

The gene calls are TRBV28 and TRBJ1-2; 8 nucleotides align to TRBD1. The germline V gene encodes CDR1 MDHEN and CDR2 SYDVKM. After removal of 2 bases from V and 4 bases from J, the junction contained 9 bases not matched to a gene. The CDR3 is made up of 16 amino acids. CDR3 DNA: TGTGCCAGCAGTTTAGTATTAAGGACAGGGCCCTATGGCTACACCTTC. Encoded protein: CASSLVLRTGPYGYTF.

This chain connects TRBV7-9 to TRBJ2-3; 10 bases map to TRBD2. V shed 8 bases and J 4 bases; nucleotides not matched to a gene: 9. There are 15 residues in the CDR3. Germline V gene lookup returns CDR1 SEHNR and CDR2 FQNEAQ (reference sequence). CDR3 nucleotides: TGTGCCAGCGCTTGGGCTAGCGGGAGCGCAGATACGCAGTATTTT. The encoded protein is CASAWASGSADTQYF.